The clone carrying this T cell receptor (beta chain) showed up many times. Its antigen is undetermined. The sample is drawn from a study of T cell repertoires in cytomegalovirus infection. As for the study in general: Indicated by public TCR beta signatures were CMV infection and matching HLA type.

Germline CDR1 reads MNHEY; CDR2 reads SVGAGI. Trimming removed 5 bases from V and 2 bases from J; junction bases left unmatched: 8. CDR3 size: 16 residues. A single record per CDR3 protein comes from TCRdb applying MiXCR to the reads. The data hold about 220,000 distinct CDR3 sequences, with about 40% observed a single time. This sample comprised CD8+ T cells from cultured PBMCs, obtained from culture after CMV antigen stimulation. The clonotype originates from a human donor in good health (CMV status not recorded). Some clones in this sample may be carry-over from other donors' samples. The V and J genes are TRBV6-5 and TRBJ2-1; TRBD2 agrees at 8 bases. CDR3 DNA: TGTGCCAGCAGTCGGAAGAGCGGGAGTGCCTACAATGAGCAGTTCTTC. Amino acids: CASSRKSGSAYNEQFF.